A selection of T cell receptor beta chains follows, all from one sample in a study of T cell responses to AZD1222 COVID-19 vaccine. TCRdb's copy holds only in-frame clones and misses some; the assay was immunoSEQ multiplex PCR. In the table there are 110,000 or so clones, 89% of which are singletons. Sequencing used peripheral blood, obtained on day 0 of MenACWY control vaccination. The receptors here all came from an adult in good health. Each CDR3 is given with its conserved first and last residue.

TRBV5-1,TRBJ2-7,CASSAGHPYEQYF
TRBV7-2,TRBJ2-7,CASRLQGELYEQYF
TRBV3-1/TRBV3-2,TRBJ1-6,CASSSAGPLSPLHF
TRBV10-3,TRBJ2-1,CAISGLWGGLGEQFF
TRBV13,TRBJ2-7,CASSLQGGEQYF
TRBV19,TRBJ1-6,CASSIDMGRGMNSPLHF
TRBV6-5,TRBJ1-2,CASTRGNYGYTF
TRBV3-1/TRBV3-2,TRBJ2-3,CASSQGQGTDTQYF
TRBV5-4,TRBJ2-1,CASSLDRGSSYNEQFF
TRBV4-1,TRBJ1-2,CASSSYPGSYGYTF
TRBV4-2,TRBJ2-1,CASSQVTSGVNEQFF
TRBV24-1,TRBJ2-5,CATSELGQGAWRETQYF
TRBV5-1,TRBJ1-5,CASSLSGSDQPQHF
TRBV5-1,TRBJ1-2,CASSREEGQPYGYTF
TRBV9,TRBJ2-3,CASSVDVGGADTQYF
TRBV4-2,TRBJ2-7,CASSQGDDRPTYEQYF
TRBV6-5,TRBJ2-2,CASSTETGTGELFF
TRBV21-1,TRBJ2-3,CASSILGLEEKPSTDTQYF
TRBV2,TRBJ2-7,CASSHPGSPWDEQYF
TRBV7-6,TRBJ1-1,CASSRDRNTEAFF
TRBV12-5,TRBJ2-7,CASGRDTDPQYF
TRBV30,TRBJ2-6,CAWSVRGAGANVLTF
TRBV19,TRBJ1-2,CASTTRPGQLNSNYGYTF
TRBV6-2/TRBV6-3,TRBJ2-2,CASSYHSSNTGELFF
TRBV6-5,TRBJ1-1,CASSYPGASAEAFF
TRBV7-2,TRBJ1-2,CASSLGVRRVGGGYTF
TRBV28,TRBJ1-1,CASSYTRYNTEAFF
TRBV30,TRBJ1-6,CAWSPRVTPLHF
TRBV18,TRBJ2-6,CASSPQTGGSGANVLTF
TRBV6-5,TRBJ2-1,CASRVYNEQFF
TRBV19,TRBJ2-3,CASSGGAEDTQYF
TRBV6-5,TRBJ2-5,CASRPGTGVGTQYF
TRBV10-3,TRBJ2-2,CAISLTGPTGELFF
TRBV10-3,TRBJ1-4,CAISEREQGTNEKLFF
TRBV9,TRBJ1-2,CASSVDTGSYGYTF
TRBV6-5,TRBJ1-6,CASSYSQGIVSPLHF
TRBV4-2,TRBJ1-4,CASSPGQGGEKLFF